What follows are 13 T cell receptor beta chains derived from one specimen sequenced in a study of blood T cell repertoires in COVID-19. Clones were sequenced by immunoSEQ multiplex PCR, and TCRdb holds only the in-frame ones, with some missing. The data hold over 200,000 clones, with 75% to 90% observed a single time. The sample comprised PBMCs or T cells enriched from blood (not recorded which). The receptors shown here come from a man aged 35 to 55 who had recovered from COVID-19.

CDR3 loop: CASSKPGQIYSNQPQHF. The CDR3 region has the DNA TGTGCCAGCAGCAAACCCGGACAGATCTATAGCAATCAGCCCCAGCATTTT. The gene calls are TRBV28 and TRBJ1-5; perhaps TRBD1 as D (6 bases). V gave up 6 bases and J gave up 0 bases, with 18 bases separating them. Germline CDR1 and CDR2: MDHEN and SYDVKM. The CDR3 runs to 17 residues.

V gene TRBV12-3 or TRBV12-4 combines with J gene TRBJ1-6; no reliable D call. The CDR3 consists of 13 residues. Trimming pared 6 bases from V and 15 bases from J, leaving 18 bases between. CDR3 sequence: CASRVDPRRDLHF. CDR3 sequence (DNA): TGTGCCAGCAGGGTGGACCCACGGCGGGACCTCCACTTT.

This clone turned up a few times. The genes are TRBV19 and TRBJ1-3; D is possibly TRBD1 (5 bases). Between the trimmed V and J ends, which lost 5 bases and 0 bases, there was a span of 8 bases. CDR3 length: 14 residues. Germline V gives CDR1 LNHDA, CDR2 SQIVND (reference sequence). The CDR3 nucleotides read TGTGCCAGTAGTGAGACAGTCTCTGGAAACACCATATATTTT. Translated, it gives CASSETVSGNTIYF.

This clone has just a few counts. The rearrangement links TRBV9 to TRBJ1-1, with D uncertain. Between the trimmed V and J ends, which lost 0 bases and 1 base, there was a span of 7 bases. Per the germline V gene, CDR1 is SGDLS and CDR2 is YYNGEE. The CDR3 is made up of 14 amino acids. The CDR3 DNA reads as TGTGCCAGCAGCGTAGTGGCAGAGAACACTGAAGCTTTCTTT. This gives the protein CASSVVAENTEAFF.

V is TRBV7-8 and J is TRBJ2-2, with D perhaps matching TRBD2 (5 bases). The CDR3 has 18 amino acids. V was pared by 1 base and J by 4 bases, with 19 bases between. The germline V gene encodes CDR1 SGHVS and CDR2 FQNEAQ. This CDR3 reads CASSLERRLRGSTGELFF. In nucleotides, the CDR3 is TGTGCCAGCAGCTTAGAAAGGCGACTAAGAGGGAGCACCGGGGAGCTGTTTTTT.

The V gene is TRBV10-3, the J gene TRBJ1-1, with a weak D call TRBD1 (5 bases). V lost 0 bases and J 4 bases, leaving 9 bases between the germline ends. This CDR3 region has 14 residues. Looked up from germline, CDR1 is ENHRY and CDR2 is SYGVKD. The CDR3 nucleotides are TGTGCCATCAGTGAGTCGATGGGGGGCACTGAAGCTTTCTTT. The encoded protein is CAISESMGGTEAFF.

The gene calls are TRBV30 and TRBJ1-2, with D unresolved. V shed 0 bases and J shed 2 bases, with 10 bases lying between them. The CDR3 sequence is 14 residues long. Germline V gene lookup returns CDR1 GTSNPN and CDR2 SVGIG (reference sequence). The CDR3 sequence: CAWSVGVTNYGYTF. CDR3 bases: TGTGCCTGGAGTGTCGGGGTCACCAACTATGGCTACACCTTC.

In its sample, this clone was seen once. This sequence joins TRBV29-1 and TRBJ1-1, with TRBD1 matching over 7 bases. The CDR3 covers 14 residues. J lost 2 bases, V lost 4 bases, and 7 bases had no gene match. Germline loops: CDR1 SQVTM, CDR2 ANQGSEA. The CDR3 reads CSVGNRGTNTEAFF. CDR3 in DNA: TGCAGCGTTGGTAACAGGGGAACTAACACTGAAGCTTTCTTT.

This clone was counted between two and nine times. The chain carries TRBV29-1 and TRBJ1-5; 10 nucleotides match TRBD1. The germline V gene encodes CDR1 SQVTM and CDR2 ANQGSEA. V lost 5 bases to trimming and J lost 2 bases; unmatched junction nucleotides: 3. The CDR3 sequence is 14 residues long. CDR3 sequence: CSVRTGGGNQPQHF. The CDR3 DNA is TGCAGCGTTCGGACAGGGGGAGGCAATCAGCCCCAGCATTTT.

The V gene is TRBV4-1, the J gene TRBJ1-3; a possible D gene is TRBD1 (6 bases). Trimming cost V 0 bases and J 3 bases, with 9 bases left between them. Germline CDR1 MGHRA, CDR2 YSYEKL. CDR3 length equals 15 residues. The CDR3 nucleotides read TGCGCCAGCAGCCAAGATGGACAGATTGGAAACACCATATATTTT. Its translation is CASSQDGQIGNTIYF.

The rearrangement joins TRBV10-3 to TRBJ2-3, with 10 bases matching TRBD2. This CDR3 spans 16 amino acids. Germline values: CDR1 ENHRY, CDR2 SYGVKD. The V segment lost 4 bases and the J segment 2 bases; nucleotides outside the gene matches: 6. CDR3 in amino acids: CAISASLAGVTDTQYF. The CDR3 bases are TGTGCCATCAGTGCTAGTCTAGCGGGAGTCACAGATACGCAGTATTTT.

J is TRBJ2-5 and V is TRBV3-1 (or the pseudogene TRBV3-2); 8 bases fit TRBD1. The CDR3 spans 16 residues. In germline, CDR1 is LGHDT, CDR2 YNNKEL (reference sequence). Losses at the gene ends were 1 base for V and 3 bases for J; bases not matched to a gene: 7. The CDR3 nucleotides are TGTGCCAGCAGCCAAGGCTCCCGGGACAGGAAAGAGACCCAGTACTTC. Its protein is CASSQGSRDRKETQYF.

The chain combines TRBV28 with TRBJ2-1, with a tentative D call TRBD1 (5 bases). This CDR3 region has 13 residues. The germline V gene has CDR1 MDHEN and CDR2 SYDVKM. V was cut by 3 bases and J by 4 bases, with 7 bases left in between. DNA of the CDR3: TGTGCCAGCAGTTTGGGGCATTACAATGAGCAGTTCTTC. Its protein product is CASSLGHYNEQFF.